The present TCR beta chain was sequenced within a study of blood T cell repertoires in COVID-19. Study background: Samples came from the United States, Italy and Spain, spanning acute and convalescent COVID-19. Nucleic acid was either cDNA or gDNA, and it came from T cells, B-cell-depleted T cells, or PBMCs.

This CDR3 comprises 14 residues. Germline loops: CDR1 MNHEY, CDR2 SVGAGI. The germline V and J ends were trimmed by 5 bases and 2 bases, with 10 bases remaining between them. Living in under 30 US areas, the participants were between roughly 18 and 89 years of age. Each participant's cohort was designated according to participant-reported clinical history. Using immunoSEQ multiplex PCR, the repertoire was profiled, and TCRdb retains in-frame clones only, with some absent. Of roughly 160,000 clones listed, roughly 80% are singletons. This clone was seen more than once but under ten times. The chain links TRBV6-5 to TRBJ1-3, with D unclear. Sequenced: PBMCs or T cells enriched from blood (not recorded which). The sequence came from a woman in her thirties or forties with acute COVID-19. CDR3 nucleotide sequence: TGTGCCAGCAGTCGCGGGAGCGCTGGAAACACCATATATTTT. Encoded protein: CASSRGSAGNTIYF.